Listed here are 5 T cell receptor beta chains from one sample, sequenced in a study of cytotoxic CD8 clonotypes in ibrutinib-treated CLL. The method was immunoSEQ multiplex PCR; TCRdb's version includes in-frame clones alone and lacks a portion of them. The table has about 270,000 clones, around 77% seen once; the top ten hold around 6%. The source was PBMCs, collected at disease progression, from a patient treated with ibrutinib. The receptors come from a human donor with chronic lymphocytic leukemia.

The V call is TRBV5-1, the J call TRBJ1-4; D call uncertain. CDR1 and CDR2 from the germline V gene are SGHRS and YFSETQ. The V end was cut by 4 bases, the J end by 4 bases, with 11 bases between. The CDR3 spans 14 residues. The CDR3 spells CASSTLPGNEKLFF. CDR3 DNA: TGCGCCAGCAGCACCCTCCCGGGTAATGAAAAACTGTTTTTT.

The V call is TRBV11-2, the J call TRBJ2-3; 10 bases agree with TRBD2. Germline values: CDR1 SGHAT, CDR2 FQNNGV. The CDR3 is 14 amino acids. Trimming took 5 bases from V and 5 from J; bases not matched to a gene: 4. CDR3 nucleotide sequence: TGTGCCAGCAGCCCTAGCGGGGGTGGAGATACGCAGTATTTT. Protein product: CASSPSGGGDTQYF.

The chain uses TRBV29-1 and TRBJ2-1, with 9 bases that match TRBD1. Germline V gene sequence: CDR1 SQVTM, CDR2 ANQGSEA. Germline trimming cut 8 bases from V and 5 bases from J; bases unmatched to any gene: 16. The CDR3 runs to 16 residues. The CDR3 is CSLGQGSRGFHNEQFF. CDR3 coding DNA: TGCAGCCTAGGACAGGGGTCTCGGGGTTTCCACAATGAGCAGTTCTTC.

The CDR3 nucleotides are TGTGCCAGCAGCACGGGACTAGCGGACGAGCAGTTCTTC. It encodes CASSTGLADEQFF. The chain uses TRBV7-2 and TRBJ2-1; 11 bases match TRBD2. V shed 5 bases and J 10 bases; nucleotides not matched to a gene: 4. CDR1 is SGHTA and CDR2 is FQGNSA in the germline V gene. This CDR3 has 13 residues.

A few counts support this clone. The CDR3 region is CASSTTALDTEAFF. CDR3 coding DNA: TGTGCCAGTAGTACCACCGCCCTAGACACTGAAGCTTTCTTT. V and J are TRBV19 and TRBJ1-1, with D hard to call. V lost 4 bases and J lost 3, with 12 bases in between. From germline, CDR1 is LNHDA and CDR2 SQIVND (reference sequence). This CDR3 comprises 14 residues.